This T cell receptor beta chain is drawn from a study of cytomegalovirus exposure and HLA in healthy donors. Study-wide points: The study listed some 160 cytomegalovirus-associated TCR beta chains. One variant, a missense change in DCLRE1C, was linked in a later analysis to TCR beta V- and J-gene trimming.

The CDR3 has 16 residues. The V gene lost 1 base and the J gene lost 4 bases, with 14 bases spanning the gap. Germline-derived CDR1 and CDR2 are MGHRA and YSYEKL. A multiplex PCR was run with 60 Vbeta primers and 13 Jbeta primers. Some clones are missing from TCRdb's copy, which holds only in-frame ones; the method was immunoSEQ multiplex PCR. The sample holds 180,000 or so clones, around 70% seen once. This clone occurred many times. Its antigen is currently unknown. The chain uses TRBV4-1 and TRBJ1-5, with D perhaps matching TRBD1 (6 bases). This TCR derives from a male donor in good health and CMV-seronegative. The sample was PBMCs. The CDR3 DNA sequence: TGCGCCAGCAGCCAAGTGAGCGGACAGCCTAATCAGCCCCAGCATTTT. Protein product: CASSQVSGQPNQPQHF.